This record looks at one TCR beta chain sequence and its context. What it binds is unknown. This record comes from a study of type 1 regulatory T cells. The overall study: This in vitro CD4 product, T-allo10, is enriched for Tr1 cells and alloantigen-specific.

Germline CDR1 is SGHTA and CDR2 is FQGNSA. V lost 4 bases and J lost 8; bases outside the gene matches: 8. This CDR3 spans 14 amino acids. Whole-study findings and limits: Tr1 cells had a more restricted TCR repertoire than non-Tr1 cells.

TCRdb recomputed calls from the reads with MiXCR, one row per CDR3 protein. The sample gives tens of thousands of distinct CDR3 sequences, roughly two thirds of which show up once; about 2% is in the top ten. The material sequenced was cultured non-Tr1 T cells, either the whole culture or a sorted T cell fraction (not recorded which). The receptor comes from a human donor in good health. V is TRBV7-2 and J is TRBJ2-4; TRBD1 matches 7 bases. The CDR3 protein is CASSSTGWSDIQYF. The DNA for the CDR3 is TGTGCCAGCAGCTCGACAGGGTGGTCGGACATTCAGTACTTC.